The TCR beta chain described here comes from a study of vaccination effects on CD4 cells after COVID-19. Across the study: The vaccine given was either BNT162b2 or mRNA-1273, in two doses.

Turning to this clone: No antigen is known for it.

Per germline, CDR1 SGHAT and CDR2 FQDESV (reference sequence). The CDR3 consists of 14 residues. With V trimmed by 5 bases and J by 8 bases, 7 bases remained unmatched. Within the ViraFEST assay, antigen-specific CD4+ T cells underwent expansion with viral peptide pools prior to sequencing. Culturing for more than eight days preceded CD4+ T cell isolation. Absence of prior SARS-CoV-2 infection characterized the vaccine recipients, who showed negative nucleocapsid antibodies. Clones were read by immunoSEQ multiplex PCR, and TCRdb kept only the in-frame ones, dropping some. The data hold about 65,000 clones, with about 72% observed a single time.

This receptor was obtained from a human donor who received a COVID-19 vaccine. The V gene is TRBV11-1, the J gene TRBJ2-2; 8 bases line up with TRBD1. The sample in question was CD4+ T cells from PBMCs cultured with HCoV-NL63 spike peptides, obtained before COVID-19 vaccination. The CDR3 coding sequence is TGTGCCAGCAGCATTAGACAGGGGATGGGGGAGCTGTTTTTT. Translating it yields CASSIRQGMGELFF.